These 25 T cell receptor beta chains were sequenced from one sample in a study of OX40 agonist ivuxolimab in advanced cancers. This table comes from immunoSEQ multiplex PCR, and its TCRdb copy is limited to in-frame clones, with some not included. The repertoire has roughly 86,000 clones, roughly 92% of them found once; the top ten carry 0.95% to 1.2%. The specimen comprised CD4+ or CD8+ T cells sorted from blood, sampled in a trial of the OX40 agonist ivuxolimab. The receptors were sampled from an adult with an advanced solid tumor such as melanoma, head and neck, liver or kidney cancer.

This rearrangement joins TRBV27 to TRBJ2-3; possible D gene TRBD1, 6 bases. Germline V gene data show CDR1 as MNHEY and CDR2 as SMNVEV (reference sequence). The CDR3 totals 16 residues. V dropped 2 bases and J dropped 4 bases, with 16 bases sitting between them. Here the CDR3 reads CASSLAWGRGADTQYF. CDR3 coding DNA: TGTGCCAGCAGTTTAGCTTGGGGCAGGGGAGCAGATACGCAGTATTTT.

The chain has TRBV5-1 and TRBJ1-4; no clear D. The germline CDR1 and CDR2 sequences are SGHRS and YFSETQ. The CDR3 length is 14 residues. Trimming stripped 0 bases from V and 5 bases from J, with 8 bases between. The CDR3 sequence: CASSLGRENEKLFF. For the CDR3, the DNA is TGCGCCAGCAGCTTGGGACGGGAAAATGAAAAACTGTTTTTT.

The genes are TRBV11-2 and TRBJ2-1; TRBD2 is a possible D gene (6 bases). The CDR3 loop spans 13 amino acids. From germline, CDR1 is SGHAT and CDR2 FQNNGV. The V gene lost 4 bases and the J gene lost 7 bases, with 11 bases spanning the gap. The CDR3 sequence: CASSSRLVNEQFF. CDR3 in DNA: TGTGCCAGCAGCTCCCGACTAGTGAATGAGCAGTTCTTC.

This rearrangement joins TRBV6-1 to TRBJ2-5; D is uncertain. Trimming shortened V by 6 bases and J by 3 bases, and 5 bases separated the two germline ends. CDR1 and CDR2 (germline): MNHNS, SASEGT. This CDR3 comprises 11 residues. CDR3 bases: TGTGCCAGCAGAGAGGAAGAGACCCAGTACTTC. Its protein is CASREEETQYF.

On this clone: A read error may account for a junction end that differs from germline. The V call is TRBV7-7, the J call TRBJ2-1; 12 nucleotides line up with TRBD2. The CDR3 consists of 15 residues. Germline V CDR1 and CDR2: SSHAT, FNYEAQ (reference sequence). The CDR3 coding sequence is TGTGCTAGCAGCCCCGGACTAGCGGGATTAGATGAGCAGTTCTTC. It encodes CASSPGLAGLDEQFF.

This clone occurred once. CDR3 coding DNA: TGCGCCAGCAGCCAACAGACGGTGAACACTGAAGCTTTCTTT. Its translation is CASSQQTVNTEAFF. The V and J genes are TRBV4-3 and TRBJ1-1; D is uncertain. Between the trimmed V and J ends, which lost 2 bases and 0 bases, there was a span of 7 bases. Germline V gene sequence: CDR1 LGHNA, CDR2 YSLEER. CDR3 length: 14 residues.

The rearrangement links TRBV11-2 to TRBJ1-1; a weak D match, TRBD1 (5 bases). Trimming cost V 2 bases and J 9 bases, with 13 bases left between them. Germline loops: CDR1 SGHAT, CDR2 FQNNGV. CDR3 length: 13 amino acids. DNA for the CDR3: TGTGCCAGCAGCTTAATCAGGGAATCACAAGCTTTCTTT. Its translation: CASSLIRESQAFF.

The CDR3 nucleotides read TGTGCCAGCAGTGAGAGGGACACGATCTCTGGGGCCAACGTCCTGACTTTC. It specifies CASSERDTISGANVLTF. J is TRBJ2-6 and V is TRBV2; D is possibly TRBD1 (6 bases). The germline V gene encodes CDR1 SNHLY and CDR2 FYNNEI. This CDR3 is 17 amino acids long. Trimming removed 3 bases at V and 0 bases at J, with 12 bases between. Based on the CDR3 plus reference TRBV2 and TRBJ2-6, the full variable domain is EPEVTQTPSHQVTQMGQEVILRCVPISNHLYFYWYRQILGQKVEFLVSFYNNEISEKSEIFDDQFSVERPDGSNFTLKIRSTKLEDSAMYFCASSERDTISGANVLTFGAGSRLTVL.

Regarding this clone: One end of the junction fails to match germline, which may point to a read error. V usage is TRBV7-3 and J usage is TRBJ2-1, with D uncertain. The CDR3 loop spans 13 amino acids. Per germline, CDR1 SGHTA and CDR2 FQGTGA. The CDR3 coding sequence is TGTGCCAGCAGCCCCGGCTCCAACAATGAGCAGTTCTTC. Amino acid sequence: CASSPGSNNEQFF.

This clone was seen a few times. This rearrangement joins TRBV2 to TRBJ2-3; D is uncertain. Germline loops: CDR1 SNHLY, CDR2 FYNNEI. CDR3 size: 13 residues. The V end was cut by 6 bases, the J end by 8 bases, with 15 bases between. This CDR3 reads CASSDPRLITQYF. CDR3 sequence (DNA): TGTGCCAGCAGCGACCCCAGGTTGATTACGCAGTATTTT.

The table lists this clone with a few counts. The V and J genes are TRBV7-3 and TRBJ2-5; 7 positions agree with TRBD2. Per the germline V gene, CDR1 is SGHTA and CDR2 is FQGTGA. The trim removed 5 bases at V and 5 bases at J, leaving 5 bases unmatched. This CDR3 spans 13 amino acids. CDR3 loop: CASSRGGSETQYF. CDR3 bases: TGTGCCAGCAGCAGGGGAGGGAGTGAGACCCAGTACTTC. Based on the CDR3 plus reference TRBV7-3 and TRBJ2-5, the full variable domain is GAGVSQTPSNKVTEKGKYVELRCDPISGHTALYWYRQSLGQGPEFLIYFQGTGAADDSGLPNDRFFAVRPEGSVSTLKIQRTERGDSAVYLCASSRGGSETQYFGPGTRLLVL.

This chain links TRBV7-2 with TRBJ1-2; no clear D. Per the germline V gene, CDR1 is SGHTA and CDR2 is FQGNSA. The V end lost 0 bases, the J end lost 4 bases, and 12 bases lay between the germline ends. The CDR3 length is 15 residues. The CDR3 spells CASSLAGTDSYGYTF. As DNA, the CDR3 is TGTGCCAGCAGCTTAGCGGGTACAGATTCCTATGGCTACACCTTC. The full variable domain, in which reference TRBV7-2 and TRBJ1-2 provide the parts outside the CDR3, is GAGVSQSPSNKVTEKGKDVELRCDPISGHTALYWYRQSLGQGLEFLIYFQGNSAPDKSGLPSDRFSAERTGGSVSTLTIQRTQQEDSAVYLCASSLAGTDSYGYTFGSGTRLTVV.

The table lists this clone with a count of one. The rearrangement uses TRBV5-4 and TRBJ2-4, with D hard to call. This CDR3 contains 13 residues. V lost 0 bases to trimming and J lost 11 bases, with 12 bases between them. CDR1 and CDR2 (germline): SGHNT, YYREEE (reference sequence). Here the CDR3 reads CASSLVESSLQYF. The CDR3 DNA reads as TGTGCCAGCAGCTTGGTAGAGTCGTCACTTCAGTACTTC.

The chain links TRBV5-4 to TRBJ2-3; D remains ambiguous. V lost 2 bases, J lost 6 bases, and 7 bases lay in between. This CDR3 is 12 amino acids long. CDR1 is SGHNT, CDR2 YYREEE, per germline (reference sequence). Written as DNA, the CDR3 is TGTGCCAGCAGCTTAGAGCTGGATACGCAGTATTTT. This codes for CASSLELDTQYF. The variable domain in full, completed from reference TRBV5-4 and TRBJ2-3, reads ETGVTQSPTHLIKTRGQQVTLRCSSQSGHNTVSWYQQALGQGPQFIFQYYREEENGRGNFPPRFSGLQFPNYSSELNVNALELDDSALYLCASSLELDTQYFGPGTRLTVL.

The chain links TRBV28 to TRBJ1-5; TRBD1 aligns across 9 bases. The CDR3 contains 14 residues. CDR1 is MDHEN, CDR2 SYDVKM, per germline. V lost 6 bases to trimming and J lost 11 bases; unmatched junction nucleotides: 11. The CDR3 sequence is CASRSGTGWKSQHF. The CDR3 DNA reads as TGTGCCAGCAGGTCCGGGACAGGGTGGAAATCCCAGCATTTT.

The chain uses TRBV18 and TRBJ2-7; D gene uncertain. The CDR3 extends over 14 amino acids. Germline V gives CDR1 KGHSH, CDR2 LQKENI. Trimming left V 4 bases short and J 6 bases short, with 16 bases between. The CDR3 reads CASSLGSTGLEQYF. As DNA, the CDR3 is TGTGCCAGCTCACTGGGCTCCACGGGCCTCGAGCAGTACTTC.

The chain uses TRBV28 and TRBJ2-7; TRBD1 agrees at 8 bases. The germline V gene encodes CDR1 MDHEN and CDR2 SYDVKM. J gave up 3 bases and V 4 bases, and 5 bases lay outside the gene matches. The CDR3 runs to 14 residues. For the CDR3, the DNA is TGTGCCAGCAGTTCTCAGGACAGGGACTACGAGCAGTACTTC. Translation: CASSSQDRDYEQYF. Variable domain in full (rest from reference TRBV28 and TRBJ2-7): DVKVTQSSRYLVKRTGEKVFLECVQDMDHENMFWYRQDPGLGLRLIYFSYDVKMKEKGDIPEGYSVSREKKERFSLILESASTNQTSMYLCASSSQDRDYEQYFGPGTRLTVT.

For the CDR3, the DNA is TGTGCCTGGGGGCAGGTCCCCTCCGAGCAGTACTTC. Protein: CAWGQVPSEQYF. The V gene is TRBV30, the J gene TRBJ2-7; unclear D gene. CDR1 and CDR2 (germline): GTSNPN, SVGIG (reference sequence). CDR3 size: 12 residues. Trimming took 5 bases from V and 6 from J, leaving 14 bases between them. Supplemented by reference TRBV30 and TRBJ2-7, the full variable domain reads SQTIHQWPATLVQPVGSPLSLECTVEGTSNPNLYWYRQAAGRGLQLLFYSVGIGQISSEVPQNLSASRPQDRQFILSSKKLLLSDSGFYLCAWGQVPSEQYFGPGTRLTVT.

The J gene is TRBJ1-4, the V gene TRBV19; D remains unclear. Trimming pared 10 bases from V and 3 bases from J, leaving 12 bases between. Germline V gene sequence: CDR1 LNHDA, CDR2 SQIVND (reference sequence). The CDR3 sequence is 13 residues long. The CDR3 bases are TGTGCCACCTCCCGGGTGGCTAATGAAAAACTGTTTTTT. Encoded protein: CATSRVANEKLFF.

The V gene is TRBV27, the J gene TRBJ2-7; the D gene could be TRBD1 or TRBD2 (5 bases each). Deletions cut 5 bases from V and 3 bases from J, with 14 bases between. The germline gives CDR1 MNHEY, CDR2 SMNVEV (reference sequence). The CDR3 sequence is 14 residues long. CDR3: CASSNRDGGYEQYF. DNA for the CDR3: TGTGCCAGCAGTAACCGGGACGGAGGCTACGAGCAGTACTTC.

The CDR3 here is CASRDNRGPTYEQYF. For the CDR3, the DNA is TGTGCCAGCAGGGACAACAGGGGCCCCACCTACGAGCAGTACTTC. V gene TRBV6-1 combines with J gene TRBJ2-7, with TRBD1 matching over 7 bases. This CDR3 is 15 amino acids long. V trimming: 6 bases; J trimming: 2 bases; junction bases outside the gene matches: 10. The V gene's germline CDR1 is MNHNS and CDR2 SASEGT.

This sequence joins TRBV21-1 and TRBJ2-5; the tabulated D call, TRBD1, remains unverified against the DNA. TRBV21-1 is flagged as a pseudogene. The CDR3 length is 13 residues. The CDR3 loop reads CASKGQAGETQYF. DNA of the CDR3: TGTGCCAGCAAAGGACAGGCGGGGGAGACCCAGTACTTC.

This sequence joins TRBV28 and TRBJ2-7, with 7 bases aligning to TRBD2. This CDR3 comprises 15 residues. J gave up 3 bases and V 6 bases, and 11 bases lay outside the gene matches. Germline-derived CDR1 and CDR2 are MDHEN and SYDVKM. The CDR3, as DNA: TGTGCCAGCAGCCCCCTTTTTCAGCGGGACTACGAGCAGTACTTC. Residues: CASSPLFQRDYEQYF.

The J gene is TRBJ2-7, the V gene TRBV27; a weak D match, TRBD2 (5 bases). Germline values: CDR1 MNHEY, CDR2 SMNVEV (reference sequence). Trimming pared 3 bases from V and 6 bases from J, leaving 15 bases between. The CDR3 covers 14 residues. The CDR3 DNA reads TGTGCCAGCAGTTTTTTCGGACTCGCCGCCGAGCAGTACTTC. It encodes CASSFFGLAAEQYF.

This sequence joins TRBV28 and TRBJ2-7; TRBD2 matches 11 bases. The CDR3 spans 15 residues. The ends lost 6 bases at V and 1 base at J; junction bases unmatched: 5. The V gene's germline CDR1 is MDHEN and CDR2 SYDVKM. In nucleotides, the CDR3 is TGTGCCAGCAGGGGGACTAGCGGAGCGTCCTACGAGCAGTACTTC. This translates into CASRGTSGASYEQYF.